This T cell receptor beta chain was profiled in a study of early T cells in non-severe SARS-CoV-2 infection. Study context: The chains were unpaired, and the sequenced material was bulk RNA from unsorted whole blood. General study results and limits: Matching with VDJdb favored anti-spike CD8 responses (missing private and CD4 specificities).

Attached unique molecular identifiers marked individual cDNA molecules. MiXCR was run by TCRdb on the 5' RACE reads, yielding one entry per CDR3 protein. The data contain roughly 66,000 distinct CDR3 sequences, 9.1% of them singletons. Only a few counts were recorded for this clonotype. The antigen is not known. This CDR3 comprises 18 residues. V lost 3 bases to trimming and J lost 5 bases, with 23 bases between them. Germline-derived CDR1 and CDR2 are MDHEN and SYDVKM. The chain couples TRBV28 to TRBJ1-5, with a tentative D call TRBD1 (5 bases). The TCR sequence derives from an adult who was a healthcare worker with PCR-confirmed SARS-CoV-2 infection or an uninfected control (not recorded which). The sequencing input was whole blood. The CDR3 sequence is CASSLSVGLGTLYQPQHF. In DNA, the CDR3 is TGTGCCAGCAGTTTGTCGGTGGGGCTCGGTACCCTTTATCAGCCCCAGCATTTT.